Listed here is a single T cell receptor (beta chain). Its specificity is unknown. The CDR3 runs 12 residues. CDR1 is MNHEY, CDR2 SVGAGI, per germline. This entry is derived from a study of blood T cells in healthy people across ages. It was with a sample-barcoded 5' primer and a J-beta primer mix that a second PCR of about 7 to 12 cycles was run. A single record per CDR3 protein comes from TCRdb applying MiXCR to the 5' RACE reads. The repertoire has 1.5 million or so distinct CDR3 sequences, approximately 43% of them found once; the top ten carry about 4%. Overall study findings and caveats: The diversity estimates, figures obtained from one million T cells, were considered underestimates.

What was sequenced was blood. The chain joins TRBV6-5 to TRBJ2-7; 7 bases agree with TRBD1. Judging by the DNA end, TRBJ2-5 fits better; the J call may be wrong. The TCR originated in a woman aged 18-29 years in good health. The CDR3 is CASSYRGQTQYF. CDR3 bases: TGTGCCAGCAGTTACAGGGGGCAGACCCAGTACTTC.